This T cell receptor (beta chain) derives from a study of T cell responses to AZD1222 COVID-19 vaccine. Findings of the study overall: Donors in the cohort were predominantly white British and more often female, and clonal diversity was possibly underestimated. Spike as a whole was targeted by vaccine-associated CD4 TCRs, dominant at 160-218 and 743-854. Only six people who got AZD1222 tested seropositive at baseline.

Only one count was recorded for this clone. Its antigen is as yet unknown. In germline, CDR1 is MNHEY, CDR2 SMNVEV (reference sequence). Trimming stripped 2 bases from V and 4 bases from J, with 8 bases between. The CDR3 length is 13 residues. Clones were sequenced by immunoSEQ multiplex PCR, and TCRdb holds only the in-frame ones, with some missing. The sample carries 150,000 to 200,000 clones, over 80% recorded once. This rearrangement joins TRBV27 to TRBJ1-2; no clear D gene. The TCR was taken from an adult in good health. The sequencing here drew on peripheral blood, taken on day 0 of AZD1222 vaccination. The CDR3 DNA is TGTGCCAGCAGTTTAAACTGGGCCTATGGCTACACCTTC. Its protein product is CASSLNWAYGYTF.